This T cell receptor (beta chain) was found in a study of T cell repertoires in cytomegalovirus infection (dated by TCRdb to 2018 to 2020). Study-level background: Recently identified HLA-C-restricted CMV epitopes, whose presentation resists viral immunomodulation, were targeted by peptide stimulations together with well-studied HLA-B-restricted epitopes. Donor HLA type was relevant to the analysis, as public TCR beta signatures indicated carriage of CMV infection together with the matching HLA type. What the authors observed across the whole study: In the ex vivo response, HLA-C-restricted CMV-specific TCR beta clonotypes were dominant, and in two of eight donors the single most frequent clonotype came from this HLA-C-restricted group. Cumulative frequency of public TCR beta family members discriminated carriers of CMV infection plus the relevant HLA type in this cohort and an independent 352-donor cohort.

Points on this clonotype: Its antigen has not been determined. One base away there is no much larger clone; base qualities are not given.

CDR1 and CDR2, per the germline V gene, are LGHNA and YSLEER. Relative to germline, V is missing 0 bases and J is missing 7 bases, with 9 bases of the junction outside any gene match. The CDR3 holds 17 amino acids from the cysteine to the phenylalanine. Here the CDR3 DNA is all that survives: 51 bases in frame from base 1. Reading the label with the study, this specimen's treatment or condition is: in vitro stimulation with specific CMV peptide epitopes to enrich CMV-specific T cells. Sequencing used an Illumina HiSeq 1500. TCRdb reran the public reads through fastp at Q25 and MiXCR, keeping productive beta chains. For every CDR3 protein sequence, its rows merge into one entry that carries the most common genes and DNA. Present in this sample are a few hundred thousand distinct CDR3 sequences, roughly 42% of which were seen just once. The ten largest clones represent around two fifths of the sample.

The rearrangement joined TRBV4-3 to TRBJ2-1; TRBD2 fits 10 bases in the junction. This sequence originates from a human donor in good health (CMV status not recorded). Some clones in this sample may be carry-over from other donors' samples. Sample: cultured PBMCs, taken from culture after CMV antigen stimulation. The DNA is TGCGCCAGCAGCCAAGAGGTTAGCGGGAGGACTTATAATGAGCAGTTCTTC. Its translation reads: CASSQEVSGRTYNEQFF.